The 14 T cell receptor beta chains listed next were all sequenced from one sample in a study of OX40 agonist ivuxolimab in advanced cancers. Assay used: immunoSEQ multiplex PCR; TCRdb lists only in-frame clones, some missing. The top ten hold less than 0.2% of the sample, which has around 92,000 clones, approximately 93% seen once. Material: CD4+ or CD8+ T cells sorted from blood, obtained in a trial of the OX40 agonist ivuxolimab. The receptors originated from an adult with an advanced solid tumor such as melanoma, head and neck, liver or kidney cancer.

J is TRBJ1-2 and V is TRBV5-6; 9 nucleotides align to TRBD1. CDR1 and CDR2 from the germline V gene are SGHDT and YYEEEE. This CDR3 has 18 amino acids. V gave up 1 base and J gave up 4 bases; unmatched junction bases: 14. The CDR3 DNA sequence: TGTGCCAGCAGCTTGTACGCCGGGACAGGGCCCGCTGGCTATGGCTACACCTTC. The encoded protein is CASSLYAGTGPAGYGYTF. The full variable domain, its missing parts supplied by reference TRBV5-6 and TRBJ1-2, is DAGVTQSPTHLIKTRGQQVTLRCSPKSGHDTVSWYQQALGQGPQFIFQYYEEEERQRGNFPDRFSGHQFPNYSSELNVNALLLGDSALYLCASSLYAGTGPAGYGYTFGSGTRLTVV.

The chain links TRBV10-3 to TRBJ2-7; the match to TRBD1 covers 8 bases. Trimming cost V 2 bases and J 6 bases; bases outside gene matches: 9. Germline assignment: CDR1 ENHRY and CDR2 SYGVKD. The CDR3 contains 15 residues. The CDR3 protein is CAISERSGTGGEQYF. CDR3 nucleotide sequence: TGTGCCATCAGTGAGCGCTCCGGGACAGGAGGCGAGCAGTACTTC.

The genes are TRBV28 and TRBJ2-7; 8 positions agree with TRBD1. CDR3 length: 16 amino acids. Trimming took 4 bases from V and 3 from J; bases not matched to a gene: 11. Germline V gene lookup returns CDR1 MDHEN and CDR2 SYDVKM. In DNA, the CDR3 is TGTGCCAGCAGTTCCCCCGGGACAGGAAAGTTCTACGAGCAGTACTTC. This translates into CASSSPGTGKFYEQYF.

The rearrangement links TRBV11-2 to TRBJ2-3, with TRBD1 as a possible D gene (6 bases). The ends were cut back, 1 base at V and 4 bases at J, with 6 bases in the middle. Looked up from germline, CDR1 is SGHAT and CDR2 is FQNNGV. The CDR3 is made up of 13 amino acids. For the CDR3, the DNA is TGTGCCAGCAGCTTAGCAGGGGCAGATACGCAGTATTTT. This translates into CASSLAGADTQYF.

The CDR3 coding sequence is TGTGCCAGCTCACCACCATCAGAACTGGTAGCTTTCTTT. Translating gives CASSPPSELVAFF. The gene calls are TRBV18 and TRBJ1-1; D is unclear. The V and J ends lost 0 bases and 10 bases respectively, with 12 bases between them. The CDR3 has 13 amino acids. In germline, CDR1 is KGHSH, CDR2 LQKENI.

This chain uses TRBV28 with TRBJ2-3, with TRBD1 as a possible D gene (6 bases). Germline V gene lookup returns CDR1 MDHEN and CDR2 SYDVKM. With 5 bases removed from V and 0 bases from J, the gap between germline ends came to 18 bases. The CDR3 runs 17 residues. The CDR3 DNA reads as TGTGCCAGCAGTAAAAACCACGGGACACCTAGCACAGATACGCAGTATTTT. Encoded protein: CASSKNHGTPSTDTQYF.

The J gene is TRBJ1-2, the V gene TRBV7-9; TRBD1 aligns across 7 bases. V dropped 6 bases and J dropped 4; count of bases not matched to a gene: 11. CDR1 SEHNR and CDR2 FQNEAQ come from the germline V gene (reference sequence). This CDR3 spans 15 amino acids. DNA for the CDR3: TGTGCCAGCAGGCCAAACAGGGGAGATAGCTATGGCTACACCTTC. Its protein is CASRPNRGDSYGYTF.

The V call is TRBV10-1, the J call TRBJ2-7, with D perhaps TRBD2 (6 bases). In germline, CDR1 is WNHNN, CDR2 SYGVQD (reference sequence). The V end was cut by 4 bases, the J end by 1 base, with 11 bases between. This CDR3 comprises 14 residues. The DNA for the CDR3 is TGCGCCAGCAGTGGGGCGGGAACTTCCTACGAGCAGTACTTC. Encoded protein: CASSGAGTSYEQYF.

The CDR3 DNA follows: TGCGCCAGCAGCTTGGGACGGGAAAACACTGAAGCTTTCTTT. Its protein product is CASSLGRENTEAFF. This rearrangement joins TRBV5-1 to TRBJ1-1; D remains unclear. V was trimmed by 0 bases and J by 2 bases, leaving 8 bases between them. This CDR3 is built from 14 residues. From germline, CDR1 is SGHRS and CDR2 YFSETQ.

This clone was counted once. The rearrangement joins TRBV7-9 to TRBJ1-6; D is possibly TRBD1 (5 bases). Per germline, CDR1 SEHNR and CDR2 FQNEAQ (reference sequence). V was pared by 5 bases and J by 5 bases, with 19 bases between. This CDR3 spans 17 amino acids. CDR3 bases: TGTGCCAGCAGCCCCCGGAGGTTCAGGGAAGATAATTCACCCCTCCACTTT. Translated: CASSPRRFREDNSPLHF.

As DNA, the CDR3 is TGTGCCAGTAAAATGACAGGGTATTCAGCAGATACGCAGTATTTT. Translated: CASKMTGYSADTQYF. J is TRBJ2-3 and V is TRBV19; 7 bases are a match to TRBD1. Germline assignment: CDR1 LNHDA and CDR2 SQIVND (reference sequence). J lost 4 bases, V lost 7 bases, and 11 bases had no gene match. CDR3 length: 15 residues. The entire variable domain, with the rest obtained from reference TRBV19 and TRBJ2-3, is as follows: DGGITQSPKYLFRKEGQNVTLSCEQNLNHDAMYWYRQDPGQGLRLIYYSQIVNDFQKGDIAEGYSVSREKKESFPLTVTSAQKNPTAFYLCASKMTGYSADTQYFGPGTRLTVL.

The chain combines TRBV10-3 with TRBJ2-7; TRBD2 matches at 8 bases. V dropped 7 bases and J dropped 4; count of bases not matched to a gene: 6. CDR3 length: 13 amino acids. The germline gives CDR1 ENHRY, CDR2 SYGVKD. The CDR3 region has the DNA TGTGCCATCAAATCAGCGGGAGAGTACGAGCAGTACTTC. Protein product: CAIKSAGEYEQYF.

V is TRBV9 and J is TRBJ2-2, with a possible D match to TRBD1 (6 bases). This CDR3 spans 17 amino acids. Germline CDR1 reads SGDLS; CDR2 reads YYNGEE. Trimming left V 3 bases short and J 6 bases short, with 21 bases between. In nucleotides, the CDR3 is TGTGCCAGCAGCGCCGTTTGGACAGTTCCCATGGCCGGGGAGCTGTTTTTT. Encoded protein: CASSAVWTVPMAGELFF.

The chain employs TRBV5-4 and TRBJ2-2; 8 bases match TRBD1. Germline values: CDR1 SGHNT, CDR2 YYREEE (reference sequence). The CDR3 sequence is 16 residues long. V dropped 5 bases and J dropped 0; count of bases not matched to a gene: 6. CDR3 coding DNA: TGTGCCAGCAGTTTTAACAGGGGGGCGAACACCGGGGAGCTGTTTTTT. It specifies CASSFNRGANTGELFF.